These 4 T cell receptor beta chains were all obtained from the same sample, sequenced in a study of tumor and adjacent non-tumor tissue in lung cancer (dated by TCRdb to the late 2010s). Libraries were built with multiplex PCR. Data came from an Illumina HiSeq 2500. TCRbeta libraries were constructed through three rounds of nested PCR with primers (Table S4) according to protocols adapted from ARM-PCR. TCRdb trimmed public reads at Q25 via fastp, called clones via MiXCR and kept in-frame beta chains. Entries that share a CDR3 protein sequence are merged under the most common genes and DNA. Within this sample are some 200,000 distinct CDR3 sequences, with 60% to 85% of them counted one time only. About 23% of the sample goes to the ten largest clones. RNA was isolated from bulk, unsorted tissue, and RNA quality was assessed with a NanoDrop ND-1000 and an Agilent 2100. Sequencing used lung tumor tissue. These receptors were collected from a man aged 60 to 69 with non-small cell lung cancer.

This chain links TRBV11-3 with TRBJ2-5; TRBD2 agrees at 9 bases. Germline CDR1 SGHNT, CDR2 YENEEA. Unmatched junction bases numbered 16, after V lost 6 bases and J lost 5 bases. The CDR3 extends over 17 amino acids. CDR3 region: CASSLNVGTSIQETQYF. In nucleotides, the CDR3 is TGTGCCAGCAGTTTAAATGTCGGGACTAGCATCCAGGAGACCCAGTACTTC.

Concerning this clonotype itself: At one end the junction does not follow the germline gene, possibly because of a read error. The CDR3, as DNA: TGTGCCAGCAGCCTTGGACAGGAGTGGACGGATAAGCAGTATTTT. Its protein is CASSLGQEWTDKQYF. The chain has TRBV12-3 or TRBV12-4 and TRBJ2-3; 7 bases align to TRBD1. The CDR3 runs 15 residues.

Details on this clonotype: The junction does not match germline at one end; this may be a read error. The V gene is TRBV20-1, the J gene TRBJ2-3; TRBD2 is a possible D gene (6 bases). This CDR3 is 16 amino acids long. The germline V gene encodes CDR1 DFQATT and CDR2 SNEGSKA (reference sequence). DNA for the CDR3: TGCGGTGCTAGAGATCCTGGGACGGGAGCTACAGATACGCAGTATTTT. As protein: CGARDPGTGATDTQYF.

Turning to this clonotype: A clone one base away is much larger, so this may be a read error. V is TRBV4-2 and J is TRBJ2-7; either TRBD1 or TRBD2 may supply D (5 bases each). The V gene's germline CDR1 is LGHNA and CDR2 YNFKEQ. CDR3 length: 16 amino acids. CDR3: CANSRYPTGASYEQYF. CDR3 sequence (DNA): TGTGCCAACAGCCGGTATCCTACCGGGGCCTCCTACGAGCAGTACTTC.